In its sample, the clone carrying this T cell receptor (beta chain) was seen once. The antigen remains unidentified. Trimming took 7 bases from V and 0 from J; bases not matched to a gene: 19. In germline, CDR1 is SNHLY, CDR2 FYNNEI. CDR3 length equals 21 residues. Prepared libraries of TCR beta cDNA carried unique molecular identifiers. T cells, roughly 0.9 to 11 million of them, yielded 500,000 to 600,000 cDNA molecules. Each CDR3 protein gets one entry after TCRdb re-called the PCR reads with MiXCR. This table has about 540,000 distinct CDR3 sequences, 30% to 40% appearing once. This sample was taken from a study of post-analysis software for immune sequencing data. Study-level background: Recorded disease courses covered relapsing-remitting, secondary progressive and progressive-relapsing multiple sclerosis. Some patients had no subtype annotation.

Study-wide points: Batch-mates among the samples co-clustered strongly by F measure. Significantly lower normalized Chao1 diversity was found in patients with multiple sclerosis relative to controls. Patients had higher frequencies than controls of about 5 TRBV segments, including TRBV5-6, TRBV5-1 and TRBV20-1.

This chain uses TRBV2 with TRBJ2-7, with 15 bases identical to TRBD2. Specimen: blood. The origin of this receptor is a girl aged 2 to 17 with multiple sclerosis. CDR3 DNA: TGTGCCAGCAACGCCCCGGGACTAGCGGGGGGACATCCCCCGGGCTCCTACGAGCAGTACTTC. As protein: CASNAPGLAGGHPPGSYEQYF.